This TCR beta chain was documented in a study of blood T cells in healthy people across ages. General study results and limits: The percentage of naive T cells correlated strongly with TCR beta diversity.

CDR3 length: 14 residues. Between the trimmed V and J ends, which lost 5 bases and 1 base, there was a span of 11 bases. This clonotype was found a few times. Its antigen remains unknown. The authors ran a second PCR of 7 to 11 cycles using a sample-barcoded 5' primer and a J-beta primer mix. Per sample, CDR3-containing paired-end reads numbered at least 2.5 million. TCRdb passed the 5' RACE reads through MiXCR, listing each CDR3 protein once. The sample has 1,800,000 or so distinct CDR3 sequences, roughly 43% seen once. The donors, all healthy, were Caucasians living in Russia, aged 6 to 90. The rearrangement uses TRBV12-3 or TRBV12-4 and TRBJ2-5; possibly TRBD1 or TRBD2 for D (5 bases each). The sequenced sample consisted of blood. This sequence was found in a human donor in good health. For the CDR3, the DNA is TGTGCCAGCAGTGGCCAAGGGACCCAAGAGACCCAGTACTTC. Translation: CASSGQGTQETQYF.